This T cell receptor (beta chain) was recorded in a study of HIV-infected patients and healthy controls. Overall study context: About 65% of the sixteen became undetectable by the second bleed, and all after another year of therapy.

About 450 ng RNA was reverse transcribed with alpha and beta constant-region primers. Alpha and beta chain libraries were made separately by chain-specific third strand synthesis with multiplexing indices. All rearrangements within a chain used one primer pair; cDNA molecules carried barcodes. One entry per CDR3 protein results from TCRdb running MiXCR on the 5' RACE reads. The sample shows 10,000 or so distinct CDR3 sequences, over 4.5% of them seen only once. The repertoire came from unfractionated whole blood and reflected all unsorted peripheral T cells. Donors were HIV-infected adults who had not yet started antiretroviral therapy but were about to begin. The CDR3 has 17 residues. V lost 5 bases and J 7 bases, leaving 23 bases between the germline ends. In its sample, this clonotype was seen many times. Its antigen is unknown. Study conclusions and caveats: MAIT alpha-chain CDR3s were frequent in healthy controls, depleted in HIV+.

Specimen: blood, collected before antiretroviral therapy. This TCR was recovered from an adult with HIV infection. V gene TRBV12-3 or TRBV12-4 combines with J gene TRBJ2-2, with a tentative D call TRBD2 (5 bases). In nucleotides, the CDR3 is TGTGCCAGCAGTCCCGGGAACTCCCGGGTAACGGGCGGGGAGCTGTTTTTT. The encoded protein is CASSPGNSRVTGGELFF.